What follows are 9 T cell receptor beta chains derived from one specimen sequenced in a study of technical replicates of blood from a handful of donors. Method: immunoSEQ multiplex PCR; TCRdb's copy keeps in-frame clones and lacks some. The profile covers 95,000 to 100,000 clones, with over 90% appearing a single time and roughly 0.21% taken by the ten largest. The material sequenced was T cells isolated from PBMCs. The receptor source for this set is a human donor in good health.

The chain combines TRBV11-3 with TRBJ2-1, with 14 bases fitting TRBD2. Unmatched junction bases numbered 4, after V lost 5 bases and J lost 4 bases. The CDR3 loop spans 16 amino acids. Germline CDR1 and CDR2: SGHNT and YENEEA. The CDR3 DNA is TGTGCCAGCAGCCCGCGGACTAGCGGGAGGTACAATGAGCAGTTCTTC. Protein product: CASSPRTSGRYNEQFF.

The V call is TRBV2, the J call TRBJ2-6; D remains unclear. The CDR3 is 14 amino acids. Trimming took 5 bases from V and 0 from J, leaving 5 bases between them. CDR1 is SNHLY and CDR2 is FYNNEI in the germline V gene. CDR3 sequence (DNA): TGTGCCAGCAGTCTCCGCTCTGGGGCCAACGTCCTGACTTTC. Translating gives CASSLRSGANVLTF.

The chain links TRBV4-1 to TRBJ2-3, with 11 bases matching TRBD2. Germline V gives CDR1 MGHRA, CDR2 YSYEKL. The CDR3 spans 18 residues. The ends lost 3 bases at V and 5 bases at J; junction bases unmatched: 13. CDR3 sequence (DNA): TGCGCCAGCAGCCACATTAGCGGGGGGGATCTATCGGGAGATACGCAGTATTTT. This sequence encodes CASSHISGGDLSGDTQYF.

This rearrangement joins TRBV9 to TRBJ1-5, with D possibly matching TRBD1 (6 bases). CDR3 length: 15 residues. The V gene's germline CDR1 is SGDLS and CDR2 YYNGEE. V shed 4 bases and J shed 0 bases, with 11 bases lying between them. The CDR3 sequence: CASSPGAISNQPQHF. In nucleotides, the CDR3 is TGTGCCAGCAGCCCAGGGGCCATTAGCAATCAGCCCCAGCATTTT.

V is TRBV28 and J is TRBJ1-5, with D perhaps TRBD1 (5 bases). CDR3 length: 15 amino acids. CDR1 MDHEN and CDR2 SYDVKM come from the germline V gene. Trimming took off 7 bases at V and 11 bases at J, with 24 bases between the two ends. The CDR3 loop reads CASIPRGGYGKAQHF. The CDR3, as DNA: TGTGCCAGCATTCCTCGGGGGGGGTACGGTAAAGCCCAGCATTTT.

The rearrangement joins TRBV6-1 to TRBJ1-4; the D is unclear. The CDR3 is 14 amino acids. From germline, CDR1 is MNHNS and CDR2 SASEGT. V was cut by 8 bases and J by 0 bases, with 10 bases left in between. CDR3 nucleotides: TGTGCCAGCGGCCTGATGGCAACTAATGAAAAACTGTTTTTT. The encoded protein is CASGLMATNEKLFF.

The chain joins TRBV5-1 to TRBJ2-3; D may be TRBD2 (5 bases). This CDR3 spans 14 amino acids. CDR1 is SGHRS, CDR2 YFSETQ, per germline. Trimming took 2 bases from V and 0 from J, leaving 7 bases between them. This CDR3 is CASSLAASTDTQYF. The CDR3 DNA reads TGCGCCAGCAGCTTAGCGGCGAGCACAGATACGCAGTATTTT. Filled out from reference TRBV5-1 and TRBJ2-3, the complete variable domain reads KAGVTQTPRYLIKTRGQQVTLSCSPISGHRSVSWYQQTPGQGLQFLFEYFSETQRNKGNFPGRFSGRQFSNSRSEMNVSTLELGDSALYLCASSLAASTDTQYFGPGTRLTVL.

V is TRBV10-2 and J is TRBJ1-2; the D is unclear. Germline V lookup: CDR1 WSHSY, CDR2 SAAADI. The CDR3 has 15 residues. The V and J ends lost 2 bases and 4 bases respectively, with 14 bases between them. CDR3 DNA: TGCGCCAGCAGTGAGGTTAGCCGTGCACCCTATGGCTACACCTTC. Protein sequence: CASSEVSRAPYGYTF.

The chain employs TRBV5-4 and TRBJ2-3, with TRBD2 matching 9 bases. J lost 4 bases, V lost 0 bases, and 3 bases had no gene match. Per germline, CDR1 SGHNT and CDR2 YYREEE (reference sequence). The CDR3 spans 15 residues. The CDR3 here is CASSLGGRAADTQYF. The CDR3 bases are TGTGCCAGCAGCTTGGGCGGGAGGGCCGCAGATACGCAGTATTTT.